These T cell receptor beta chains were read from a single sample in a study of blood T cell repertoires in COVID-19. Measured with immunoSEQ multiplex PCR; TCRdb has only the in-frame clones, and not every one. This table has some 290,000 clones, about nine tenths appearing once. The material sequenced was PBMCs or T cells enriched from blood (not recorded which). These receptors were taken from a woman in her thirties or forties with acute COVID-19. Both conserved end residues are part of each CDR3. The D gene is left open where the match is weak. Part of the rows lack a size; the others show once, few, many or a class for expanded clones.

>TRBJ1-6|TRBV3-1/TRBV3-2|.|.
CASSQDTALYNSPLHF
TGTGCCAGCAGCCAAGATACTGCTCTATATAATTCACCCCTCCACTTT
>TRBJ2-7|TRBV21-1|once|.
CASSNPGTAHPYEQYF
TGTGCCAGCAGCAATCCCGGGACAGCTCACCCCTACGAGCAGTACTTC
>TRBJ2-2|TRBV4-2|.|TRBD2
CASSTSGANTGELFF
TGTGCCAGCAGCACTAGCGGGGCGAACACCGGGGAGCTGTTTTTT
>TRBJ2-5|TRBV7-2|.|.
CASSLAGLRETQYF
TGTGCCAGCAGCTTAGCGGGACTGAGGGAGACCCAGTACTTC
>TRBJ2-3|TRBV2|.|.
CASSGPGMGTDTQYF
TGTGCCAGCAGTGGACCGGGGATGGGCACAGATACGCAGTATTTT
>TRBJ2-3|TRBV11-3|.|.
CASSLDSAVSTDTQYF
TGTGCCAGCAGCTTAGATAGCGCTGTCAGCACAGATACGCAGTATTTT
>TRBJ2-1|TRBV29-1|.|TRBD1
CNIGTGNYNEQFF
TGCAACATCGGGACAGGGAACTACAATGAGCAGTTCTTC
>TRBJ1-2|TRBV5-1|once|.
CASSREDYGYTF
TGCGCCAGCAGTCGGGAAGACTATGGCTACACCTTC
>TRBJ2-1|TRBV11-3|.|TRBD2
CASNSIGGSYNEQFF
TGTGCCAGCAACTCAATCGGGGGGAGCTACAATGAGCAGTTCTTC
>TRBJ2-7|TRBV9|.|.
CASSLDSRYEQYF
TGTGCCAGCAGCCTGGACTCCCGCTACGAGCAGTACTTC